Detailed here is one TCR beta chain. Antigen unknown. Treatment in this sample: some 20 received Ad26.COV2.S at low or high dose, single or two shots; five or six received placebo; per-sample allocation not given. Repertoires come from day 63 after the first vaccine or placebo injection. The administered vaccine (an Ad26 vector) expressed Wuhan-strain SARS-CoV-2 spike. The data were obtained in a study of Ad26.COV2.S vaccination and SARS-CoV-2 variants. General observations from the study: Total T cell responses, in the TCR breadth and depth analyses, may have been underestimated.

Deletions cut 3 bases from V and 4 bases from J, with 19 bases between. The germline V gene has CDR1 KGHSH and CDR2 LQKENI. This CDR3 spans 16 amino acids. Only in-frame clones appear in the TCRdb table, and some are missing; sequencing was by immunoSEQ multiplex PCR. The sample lists 300,000 to 450,000 clones; about 88% were seen once. Sequenced material: peripheral blood, taken in a trial of Ad26.COV2.S vaccine versus placebo. This sequence was found in a person aged 18-60 years who received the Ad26.COV2.S COVID-19 vaccine or a placebo. The rearrangement joins TRBV18 to TRBJ2-7; either TRBD1 or TRBD2 may supply D (5 bases each). The CDR3 nucleotides are TGTGCCAGCTCACCCATCGTTGGGACGAGTGGGTACGAGCAGTACTTC. It encodes CASSPIVGTSGYEQYF. Full variable domain (outside the CDR3, taken from reference TRBV18 and TRBJ2-7): NAGVMQNPRHLVRRRGQEARLRCSPMKGHSHVYWYRQLPEEGLKFMVYLQKENIIDESGMPKERFSAEFPKEGPSILRIQQVVRGDSAAYFCASSPIVGTSGYEQYFGPGTRLTVT.